A selection of T cell receptor beta chains follows, all from one sample in a study of identical twins. TCRdb independently ran MiXCR on the 5' RACE reads; one entry per CDR3 protein. The sample lists about 200,000 distinct CDR3 sequences; around 9.6% were seen once. The specimen sequenced was memory (CD45RO+) T cells sorted from blood. The origin of the receptors is a woman between 18 and 30 years old in good health. Each CDR3 is given with its conserved first and last residue. Each record gives: V gene, CDR3 length, D gene, clone size, J gene, CDR3 DNA, CDR3 protein. D genes are given only for firm matches. The size entry is marked missing in some rows and otherwise reads once, few, many or a size class.

TRBV20-1	14	.	many	TRBJ2-2	TGCAGTGCTAGACAGGGTGCGAACACCGGGGAGCTGTTTTTT	CSARQGANTGELFF
TRBV6-1	13	.	.	TRBJ2-7	TGTGCCAGCAAAAGGGGCTCAAGGGAAGAGCAGTACTTC	CASKRGSREEQYF
TRBV20-1	15	TRBD2	few	TRBJ2-1	TGCAGTGCTGAGGGGGATAGCGGGACCTACAATGAGCAGTTCTTC	CSAEGDSGTYNEQFF
TRBV5-1	18	TRBD2	few	TRBJ2-3	TGCGCCAGCAGCTCTTACCCACTAGCGGGTTCTAGCACAGATACGCAGTATTTT	CASSSYPLAGSSTDTQYF
TRBV6-2/TRBV6-3	11	.	few	TRBJ2-3	TGTGCCAGCAGTTACGGAGATACGCAGTATTTT	CASSYGDTQYF
TRBV20-1	11	.	few	TRBJ1-2	TGCAGTGCCCCACGGGGTGGCGGCTACACCTTC	CSAPRGGGYTF
TRBV10-3	15	TRBD2	many	TRBJ2-7	TGTGCCATCAGACCCGGGACTAGCGGGAAGGGTGAGCAGTACTTC	CAIRPGTSGKGEQYF
TRBV6-2/TRBV6-3	17	TRBD2	few	TRBJ2-7	TGTGCCAGCAGTTCTACCACCACTAGCGGGAGGTTTCACGAGCAGTACTTC	CASSSTTTSGRFHEQYF
TRBV14	14	.	many	TRBJ1-6	TGTGCCAGCAGCCAAGGCAGGGAATATTCACCCCTCCACTTT	CASSQGREYSPLHF
TRBV27	15	.	.	TRBJ2-5	TGTGCCAGCAGTTTCTCCGGACATATTCAAGAGACCCAGTACTTC	CASSFSGHIQETQYF
TRBV6-1	15	.	few	TRBJ2-6	TGTGCCAGCAAAAGAACAGTTACTGGGGCCAACGTCCTGACTTTC	CASKRTVTGANVLTF
TRBV11-3	13	.	.	TRBJ1-4	TGTGCCAGCACCAGCGAAACGGAGGAAAAACTGTTTTTT	CASTSETEEKLFF
TRBV9	14	TRBD2	few	TRBJ2-3	TGTGCCAGCAGCGTAGTGGGAGGGGCAGATACGCAGTATTTT	CASSVVGGADTQYF
TRBV5-1	14	.	.	TRBJ1-2	TGCGCCAGCAGCTTGGACGGTCTTGCTTATGGCTACACCTTC	CASSLDGLAYGYTF
TRBV3-1	12	.	few	TRBJ1-1	TGTGCCAGCAGCCGAGTAGTCACTGAAGCTTTCTTT	CASSRVVTEAFF
TRBV2	14	.	few	TRBJ2-3	TGTGCCACTCAACCGGGACTTACACCGTTGAGACAGTATTTT	CATQPGLTPLRQYF
TRBV20-1	13	.	few	TRBJ1-1	TGCAGTGCTAGGACAGTGAGTTACACTGAAGCTTTCTTT	CSARTVSYTEAFF
TRBV6-5	16	.	few	TRBJ2-3	TGTGCCAGCAGTTACGGGCAGCAGTTAAGCACAGATACGCAGTATTTT	CASSYGQQLSTDTQYF
TRBV20-1	11	.	.	TRBJ2-7	TGCAGTGCTAGAATAAACTACGAGCAGTACTTC	CSARINYEQYF
TRBV2	15	.	.	TRBJ1-1	TGTGCCAGCAGTGCCCAACAGGTCATGAACACTGAAGCTTTCTTT	CASSAQQVMNTEAFF
TRBV13	22	TRBD1	many	TRBJ2-1	TGTGCCAGCAGCTCGGGACAGGGGGTGAAGGTTAGCGGGGTCCCCTCCTACAATGAGCAGTTCTTC	CASSSGQGVKVSGVPSYNEQFF
TRBV7-2	14	.	.	TRBJ2-1	TGTGCCAGCAGCTTAGACTATTTCCTCAGGGAGCAGTTCTTC	CASSLDYFLREQFF
TRBV24-1	14	.	many	TRBJ2-1	TGTGCCACCAGTAGAGGGGAACCCTACAATGAGCAGTTCTTC	CATSRGEPYNEQFF
TRBV7-9	13	TRBD2	few	TRBJ2-5	TGTGCCAGCAGGAGACTAGCCGTGGAGACCCAGTACTTC	CASRRLAVETQYF
TRBV7-9	14	.	many	TRBJ2-1	TGTGCCAGCAGCTTTGGGGGACCCTACAATGAGCAGTTCTTC	CASSFGGPYNEQFF
TRBV7-9	15	.	many	TRBJ2-1	TGTGCCAGCAGCTTAGTAGGGGGACCCATGAATGAGCAGTTCTTC	CASSLVGGPMNEQFF
TRBV2	16	.	few	TRBJ1-6	TGTGCCAGCAGCCTCCCTGCAGGGACGGGGAATTCACCCCTCCACTTT	CASSLPAGTGNSPLHF
TRBV5-1	17	TRBD1	few	TRBJ1-1	TGCGCCAGCAGCTCGTACAACGGACAGGTAGGGAACACTGAAGCTTTCTTT	CASSSYNGQVGNTEAFF
TRBV5-1	13	.	.	TRBJ1-2	TGCGCCAGCAGCTTGGTAGGCCAGGACGGCTACACCTTC	CASSLVGQDGYTF
TRBV4-2	18	TRBD2	.	TRBJ2-3	TGTGCCAGCAGCCAAGAGACGGGTAGCGGGGGGGCGACAGATACGCAGTATTTT	CASSQETGSGGATDTQYF
TRBV4-1	14	TRBD1	.	TRBJ2-1	TGCGCCAGCAGCCGGGGACAGGGGGTTAATGAGCAGTTCTTC	CASSRGQGVNEQFF
TRBV29-1	14	TRBD2	.	TRBJ2-7	TGCAGCGTGGGGAGCGGGAGGATCCCCTACGAGCAGTACTTC	CSVGSGRIPYEQYF
TRBV7-6	13	.	few	TRBJ2-1	TGTGCCAGCAGCTTAGTAGGGGAAGGAGAGCAGTTCTTC	CASSLVGEGEQFF
TRBV20-1	15	.	.	TRBJ2-3	TGCAGTGCCACAAAATTTCGGGGGGCGGGAGATACGCAGTATTTT	CSATKFRGAGDTQYF
TRBV6-1	14	.	few	TRBJ1-2	TGTGCCAGCACCGCCTCAGGTGCGGGGTATGGCTACACCTTC	CASTASGAGYGYTF
TRBV7-2	16	.	.	TRBJ2-7	TGTGCCAGCAGCTCCCAAGGAGCGGGTGGATACTACGAGCAGTACTTC	CASSSQGAGGYYEQYF
TRBV10-3	14	TRBD2	many	TRBJ2-5	TGTGCCACCGCTAGCGGCCTCCAAGGGGAGACCCAGTACTTC	CATASGLQGETQYF
TRBV20-1	14	TRBD1	few	TRBJ2-1	TGCAGTGCAGGTCGGGACAGAACCTACAATGAGCAGTTCTTC	CSAGRDRTYNEQFF
TRBV4-3	15	TRBD1	.	TRBJ2-2	TGCGCCAGCAGCGAAGGGACAGGAAGGACCGGGGAGCTGTTTTTT	CASSEGTGRTGELFF
TRBV12-3/TRBV12-4	17	TRBD1	.	TRBJ1-5	TGTGCCAGCAGTTCCCCTGTTGAACAGGGGAGCAATCAGCCCCAGCATTTT	CASSSPVEQGSNQPQHF
TRBV5-1	13	.	.	TRBJ2-5	TGCGCCAGCAGCCCGACTGGACAAGAGACCCAGTACTTC	CASSPTGQETQYF
TRBV20-1	13	.	few	TRBJ2-7	TGCAGTGCTATCTGGGACACTAACTACGAGCAGTACTTC	CSAIWDTNYEQYF
TRBV7-3	13	.	.	TRBJ2-1	TGTGCCAGCTCGACAGGCTGGCACAATGAGCAGTTCTTC	CASSTGWHNEQFF
TRBV6-1	19	TRBD1	few	TRBJ2-5	TGTGCCAGCAGTCCGTGGCCCCGGGGACAGAAACATTCGCAAGAGACCCAGTACTTC	CASSPWPRGQKHSQETQYF
TRBV5-6	13	.	.	TRBJ2-7	TGTGCCAGCAGCTTGGGCAGGTCAAACGAGCAGTACTTC	CASSLGRSNEQYF
TRBV20-1	12	.	.	TRBJ2-1	TGCAGTGCTAGACGGGAATTCAATGAGCAGTTCTTC	CSARREFNEQFF
TRBV29-1	11	.	.	TRBJ1-1	TGCAGCGTTGTCGGAAGCTTCGAAGCTTTCTTT	CSVVGSFEAFF
TRBV25-1	11	.	.	TRBJ2-5	TGTGCCAGCAGTGGCCCCTCGACCCAGTACTTC	CASSGPSTQYF
TRBV5-1	13	.	many	TRBJ2-7	TGCGCCAGCAGCTTGCCGGGCCCCTACGAGCAGTACTTC	CASSLPGPYEQYF
TRBV2	14	.	.	TRBJ1-5	TGTGCCAGCAGAACGGACGGCCTAAATCAGCCCCAGCATTTT	CASRTDGLNQPQHF
TRBV5-1	14	.	.	TRBJ2-3	TGCGCCAGCAGCGAGTTTTCAGGAGCAGATACGCAGTATTTT	CASSEFSGADTQYF
TRBV3-1	18	TRBD2	.	TRBJ2-6	TGTGCCAGCAGCCAGAGACTAGCGGGGGGCCCGTCGCGCAACGTCCTGACTTTC	CASSQRLAGGPSRNVLTF